This T cell receptor beta chain was recovered during a study of Ad26.COV2.S vaccination and SARS-CoV-2 variants. Generated by immunoSEQ multiplex PCR, the TCRdb table keeps only in-frame clones and is missing some. The repertoire consists of around 300,000 clones, with 70% to 90% occurring once and the leading ten covering about 10%. The CDR3 is 13 residues long. V lost 4 bases and J lost 5, with 15 bases in between. The germline gives CDR1 SQVTM, CDR2 ANQGSEA. Treatment given: some 19 received Ad26.COV2.S at low or high dose, single or two shots; several received placebo; per-sample allocation not given. Each sample was drawn 63 days after the first injection (of vaccine or placebo).

The receptor's source is a person between 18 and 60 years old who received the Ad26.COV2.S COVID-19 vaccine or a placebo. The rearrangement uses TRBV29-1 and TRBJ2-7, with D possibly matching TRBD2 (5 bases). Sequencing was performed on peripheral blood, taken in a trial of Ad26.COV2.S vaccine versus placebo. CDR3 loop: CSVGRRLGDEQYF. The CDR3 DNA is TGCAGCGTTGGTCGGCGCCTCGGGGACGAGCAGTACTTC.